This passage covers 13 T cell receptor beta chains from one sample sequenced in a study of blood T cell repertoires in COVID-19. Clones were sequenced by immunoSEQ multiplex PCR, and TCRdb holds only the in-frame ones, with some missing. Of approximately 81,000 clones in the sample, around 80% were seen once. The specimen sequenced was peripheral blood. The receptors here all came from a human donor in a cohort sampled during active COVID-19.

The genes are TRBV5-4 and TRBJ2-5; no clear D. The germline V gene encodes CDR1 SGHNT and CDR2 YYREEE (reference sequence). The CDR3 runs to 12 residues. The V end was cut by 4 bases, the J end by 4 bases, with 8 bases between. The DNA of the CDR3 is TGTGCCAGCAGCATATATAGAGAGACCCAGTACTTC. This sequence encodes CASSIYRETQYF.

V gene TRBV6-2 or TRBV6-3 combines with J gene TRBJ2-6, with TRBD2 as a possible D gene (5 bases). The CDR3 is made up of 13 amino acids. V was pared by 6 bases and J by 7 bases, with 10 bases between. Germline-derived CDR1 and CDR2 are MNHEY and SVGEGT. CDR3 amino acids: CASSRTGANVLTF. Here the CDR3 DNA reads TGTGCCAGCAGCCGAACGGGAGCCAACGTCCTGACTTTC.

V usage is TRBV5-6 and J usage is TRBJ1-1, with 10 bases aligning to TRBD1. This CDR3 is 14 amino acids long. Germline lookup yields CDR1 SGHDT and CDR2 YYEEEE. Losses at the gene ends were 2 bases for V and 11 bases for J; bases not matched to a gene: 9. The CDR3 reads CASSFPGQGHFAFF. CDR3 coding DNA: TGTGCCAGCAGCTTCCCGGGACAGGGGCATTTCGCTTTCTTT.

The chain employs TRBV12-3 or TRBV12-4 and TRBJ1-2; 8 nucleotides agree with TRBD1. This CDR3 comprises 13 residues. V shed 6 bases and J 8 bases; nucleotides not matched to a gene: 8. The CDR3 is CASRGTGGSGYTF. The CDR3 bases are TGTGCCAGCAGGGGGACAGGTGGATCGGGCTACACCTTC.

V is TRBV5-1 and J is TRBJ1-2; 9 bases agree with TRBD1. Per the germline V gene, CDR1 is SGHRS and CDR2 is YFSETQ. With 3 bases clipped from V and 6 bases from J, the junction kept 3 bases outside the gene matches. This CDR3 has 13 amino acids. CDR3 nucleotide sequence: TGCGCCAGCAGCTGGGGACAGGGCGATGGCTACACCTTC. Residues: CASSWGQGDGYTF.

The V and J genes are TRBV3-1 (or the pseudogene TRBV3-2) and TRBJ1-3; possibly TRBD1 for D (6 bases). Trimming removed 4 bases at V and 3 bases at J, with 10 bases between. Germline CDR1 LGHDT, CDR2 YNNKEL (reference sequence). The CDR3 contains 14 residues. Written as DNA, the CDR3 is TGTGCCAGCAGCCCCGGGACACATGGAAACACCATATATTTT. It is translated as CASSPGTHGNTIYF.

Points on this clone: The sample has other DNA sequences that encode this CDR3 too. V is TRBV5-1 and J is TRBJ2-7; 10 bases are a match to TRBD1. V was clipped by 3 bases and J by 0 bases; unmatched bases: 3. The CDR3 runs 15 residues. CDR1 SGHRS and CDR2 YFSETQ come from the germline V gene. The CDR3 loop reads CASSSGQGTSYEQYF. The DNA of the CDR3 is TGCGCCAGCAGCTCGGGACAGGGGACCTCCTACGAGCAGTACTTC.

The chain has TRBV4-2 and TRBJ1-5; D remains unclear. V was cut by 3 bases and J by 6 bases, with 9 bases left in between. Germline CDR1 LGHNA, CDR2 YNFKEQ. The CDR3 extends over 13 amino acids. CDR3 nucleotides: TGTGCCAGCAGCCAGGCAGGTCGTCAGCCCCAGCATTTT. Translated, it gives CASSQAGRQPQHF.

The gene calls are TRBV4-2 and TRBJ1-6; D might be TRBD1 (6 bases). Germline CDR1 LGHNA, CDR2 YNFKEQ. V was cut by 0 bases and J by 7 bases, with 25 bases left in between. This CDR3 has 20 residues. In DNA form, the CDR3 reads TGTGCCAGCAGCCAAGATCGGGGTGCCGGGACAACACACCCCAATTCACCCCTCCACTTT. This sequence encodes CASSQDRGAGTTHPNSPLHF.

This sequence joins TRBV3-1 (or the pseudogene TRBV3-2) and TRBJ1-2, with no clear D. The ends were cut back, 0 bases at V and 7 bases at J, with 15 bases in the middle. In germline, CDR1 is LGHDT, CDR2 YNNKEL (reference sequence). The CDR3 is 15 amino acids. This CDR3 is CASSQDSSSVRGYTF. CDR3 nucleotide sequence: TGTGCCAGCAGCCAAGATTCAAGTTCAGTTCGTGGCTACACCTTC.

This clone was observed a single time. The genes are TRBV19 and TRBJ1-4; 8 bases fit TRBD1. J gave up 4 bases and V 5 bases, and 3 bases lay outside the gene matches. CDR3 length equals 14 residues. Germline CDR1 LNHDA, CDR2 SQIVND (reference sequence). The CDR3 sequence: CASSQGAVNEKLFF. The CDR3 DNA reads as TGTGCCAGTAGTCAGGGGGCGGTTAATGAAAAACTGTTTTTT.

V usage is TRBV18 and J usage is TRBJ2-7; TRBD1 matches 8 bases. The CDR3 is made up of 14 amino acids. Germline V gene sequence: CDR1 KGHSH, CDR2 LQKENI. J gave up 0 bases and V 5 bases, and 3 bases lay outside the gene matches. As DNA, the CDR3 is TGTGCCAGCTCATGGACAGGGAGCTCCTACGAGCAGTACTTC. Protein sequence: CASSWTGSSYEQYF.

This chain joins TRBV14 and TRBJ2-1; no reliable D call. Germline V lookup: CDR1 SGHDN, CDR2 FVKESK. Trimming left V 1 base short and J 6 bases short, with 10 bases between. This CDR3 has 14 amino acids. CDR3 loop: CASSQGLTLNEQFF. DNA of the CDR3: TGTGCCAGCAGCCAAGGTTTGACTCTCAATGAGCAGTTCTTC.